The 5 T cell receptor beta chains listed next were all sequenced from one sample in a study of lymphopenia after photon versus proton radiotherapy. Sequencing was performed with immunoSEQ multiplex PCR; in TCRdb, only in-frame clones are kept and a portion is missing. This table holds approximately 22,000 clones, 85% found once. This sample comprised peripheral blood, obtained from a patient treated with photon-based radiotherapy. These receptors were obtained from a man in his sixties with pancreatic cancer.

The rearrangement links TRBV19 to TRBJ1-1, with TRBD1 identical over 10 bases. The junction had 2 bases not matched to a gene; V was cut back by 5 bases and J by 8 bases. Germline loops: CDR1 LNHDA, CDR2 SQIVND (reference sequence). The length of the CDR3 is 12 residues. CDR3 coding DNA: TGTGCCAGTAGTTGGGACAGGGGAGAAGCTTTCTTT. Amino acids: CASSWDRGEAFF. The full variable domain, completed using reference TRBV19 and TRBJ1-1, is DGGITQSPKYLFRKEGQNVTLSCEQNLNHDAMYWYRQDPGQGLRLIYYSQIVNDFQKGDIAEGYSVSREKKESFPLTVTSAQKNPTAFYLCASSWDRGEAFFGQGTRLTVV.

This chain connects TRBV10-1 to TRBJ2-2; 7 nucleotides agree with TRBD2. The CDR3 consists of 15 residues. V lost 4 bases, J lost 1 base, and 3 bases stayed unmatched. CDR1 and CDR2 (germline): WNHNN, SYGVQD (reference sequence). The CDR3 DNA is TGCGCCAGCAGTGCGGCGGGGGTGAACACCGGGGAGCTGTTTTTT. Translation: CASSAAGVNTGELFF.

The chain combines TRBV2 with TRBJ2-3, with TRBD2 matching 10 bases. With 2 bases clipped from V and 6 bases from J, the junction kept 5 bases outside the gene matches. Germline CDR1 is SNHLY and CDR2 is FYNNEI. This CDR3 comprises 15 residues. The CDR3 DNA sequence: TGTGCCAGCAGTGAACTAGCGGGAGAGGTGGATACGCAGTATTTT. Its translation is CASSELAGEVDTQYF.

V gene TRBV6-4 combines with J gene TRBJ2-3; perhaps TRBD2 as D (6 bases). V lost 4 bases and J 0 bases, leaving 8 bases between the germline ends. Germline CDR1 MRHNA, CDR2 SNTAGT. CDR3 size: 14 residues. CDR3 protein: CASSGSGSTDTQYF. The CDR3 coding sequence is TGTGCCAGCAGTGGTAGCGGCAGCACAGATACGCAGTATTTT.

The rearrangement links TRBV5-4 to TRBJ1-4; D uncertain. The CDR3 is 15 amino acids. The germline gives CDR1 SGHNT, CDR2 YYREEE (reference sequence). Between the trimmed V and J ends, which lost 0 bases and 7 bases, there was a span of 13 bases. The CDR3 nucleotides read TGTGCCAGCAGCTTGGGCGCCAGGAGTGGTGAAAAACTGTTTTTT. Translation: CASSLGARSGEKLFF.